These 2 T cell receptor beta chains were sequenced from one sample in a study of spatial heterogeneity in lung cancer. Study-wide findings and caveats: Intratumoral expanded alpha and beta TCR counts were found to track tumor mutation counts.

These receptors' targets are unknown. TCRdb used MiXCR to reprocess the 5' RACE reads, holding one entry per CDR3 protein. The sample carries 20,000 to 25,000 distinct CDR3 sequences, more than 15% recorded once. Described time point: sample taken at primary tumor resection. The source was lung tumor tissue, collected at surgery. These receptors were collected from a female donor with early-stage non-small cell lung cancer.

This clonotype has a count of ten or more. This rearrangement joins TRBV10-2 to TRBJ2-7; D unresolved. V gave up 0 bases and J gave up 10 bases, with 10 bases separating them. Germline V gene sequence: CDR1 WSHSY, CDR2 SAAADI. The CDR3 totals 12 residues. The CDR3 sequence is CASSESGSTQYF. The CDR3 nucleotides read TGCGCCAGCAGTGAGTCGGGGTCCACTCAGTACTTC.

This clonotype was counted at least ten times. The chain employs TRBV10-2 and TRBJ2-6, with 9 bases lining up with TRBD2. Trimming removed 4 bases from V and 2 bases from J; junction bases left unmatched: 3. The CDR3 has 16 residues. CDR1 and CDR2 from the germline V gene are WSHSY and SAAADI. CDR3 bases: TGCGCCAGCAGTGTAGCGGGAGTGGCTGGGGCCAACGTCCTGACTTTC. Its protein product is CASSVAGVAGANVLTF.